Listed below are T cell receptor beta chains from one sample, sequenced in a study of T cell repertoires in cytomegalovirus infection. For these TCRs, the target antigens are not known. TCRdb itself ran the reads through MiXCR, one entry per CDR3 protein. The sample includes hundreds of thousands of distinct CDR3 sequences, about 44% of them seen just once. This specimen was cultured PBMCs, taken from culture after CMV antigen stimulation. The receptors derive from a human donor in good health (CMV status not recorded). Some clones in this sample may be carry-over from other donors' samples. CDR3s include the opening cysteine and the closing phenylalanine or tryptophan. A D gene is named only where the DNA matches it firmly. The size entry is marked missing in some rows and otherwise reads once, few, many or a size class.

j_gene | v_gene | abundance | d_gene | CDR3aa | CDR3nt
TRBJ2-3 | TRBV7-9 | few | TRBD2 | CASSPGRGASADTQYF | TGTGCCAGCAGCCCCGGGCGGGGGGCCAGTGCAGATACGCAGTATTTT
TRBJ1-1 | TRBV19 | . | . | CASSPKNTEAFF | TGTGCCAGTAGTCCGAAGAACACTGAAGCTTTCTTT
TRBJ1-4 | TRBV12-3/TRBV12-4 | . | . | CASSAGTQREKLFF | TGTGCCAGCAGTGCCGGAACCCAGCGGGAAAAACTGTTTTTT
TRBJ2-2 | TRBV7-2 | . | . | CASSLAGLGSPRELFF | TGTGCCAGCAGCTTAGCGGGTCTAGGCTCTCCCCGGGAGCTGTTTTTT
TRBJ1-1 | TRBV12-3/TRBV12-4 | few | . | CASSLVAGVTEAFF | TGTGCCAGCAGTTTAGTGGCAGGGGTAACTGAAGCTTTCTTT
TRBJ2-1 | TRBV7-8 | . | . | CASSSSHGTTYNEQFF | TGTGCCAGCAGCTCATCCCACGGGACCACCTACAATGAGCAGTTCTTC
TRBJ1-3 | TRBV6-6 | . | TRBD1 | CASRPRDRGSGNTIYF | TGTGCCAGCAGGCCCCGGGACAGGGGCTCTGGAAACACCATATATTTT
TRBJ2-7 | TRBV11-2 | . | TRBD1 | CATRDRIPSRYEQYF | TGTGCCACGCGGGACAGGATACCCTCTAGGTACGAGCAGTACTTC
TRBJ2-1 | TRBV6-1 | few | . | CASSEEGADEQFF | TGTGCCAGCAGTGAGGAAGGGGCAGATGAGCAGTTCTTC
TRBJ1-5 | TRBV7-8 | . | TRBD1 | CASSLVGQGDQPQHF | TGTGCCAGCAGCCTTGTGGGACAGGGGGATCAGCCCCAGCATTTT
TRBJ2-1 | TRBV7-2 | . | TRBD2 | CASSNSGGDEQFF | TGTGCCAGCAGCAATAGCGGGGGGGATGAGCAGTTCTTC
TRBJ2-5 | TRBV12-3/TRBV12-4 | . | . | CASDRGGETQYF | TGTGCCAGCGATAGGGGGGGGGAGACCCAGTACTTC
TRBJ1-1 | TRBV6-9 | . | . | CASSLLTAGPMNTEAFF | TGTGCCAGCAGTCTCCTGACTGCAGGACCCATGAACACTGAAGCTTTCTTT
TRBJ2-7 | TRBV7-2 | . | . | CASSLLAREQYF | TGTGCCAGCAGCTTACTAGCACGGGAGCAGTACTTC
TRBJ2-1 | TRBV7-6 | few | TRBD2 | CASSLTSGRAYEQFF | TGTGCCAGCAGCTTAACCAGCGGGAGGGCCTATGAGCAGTTCTTC
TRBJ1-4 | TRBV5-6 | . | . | CASSLWGRPHEKLFF | TGTGCCAGCAGCTTGTGGGGCAGGCCGCATGAAAAACTGTTTTTT
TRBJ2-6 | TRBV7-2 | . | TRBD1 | CASSSRGGTGYGADVLTF | TGTGCCAGCAGCTCTAGAGGGGGGACAGGATATGGGGCCGACGTCCTGACTTTC
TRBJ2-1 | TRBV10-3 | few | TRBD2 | CAISERESSYNEQFF | TGTGCCATCAGCGAGCGGGAGAGCTCCTACAATGAGCAGTTCTTC
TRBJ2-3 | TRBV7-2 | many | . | CASSPWEQPITDTQYF | TGTGCCAGCAGCCCCTGGGAGCAGCCCATAACAGATACGCAGTATTTT
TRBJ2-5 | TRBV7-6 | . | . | CASSPLDKETQYF | TGTGCCAGCAGCCCCCTGGATAAAGAGACCCAGTACTTC
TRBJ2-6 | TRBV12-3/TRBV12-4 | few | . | CASSLGKEQRSDTGANVLTF | TGTGCCAGCAGTTTGGGGAAAGAGCAGAGATCGGATACTGGGGCCAACGTCCTGACTTTC
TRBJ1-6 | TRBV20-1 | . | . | CSASFVDSPLHF | TGCAGTGCTAGTTTTGTGGACTCACCCCTCCACTTT
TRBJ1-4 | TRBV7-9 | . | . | CASSSDSGNEKLFF | TGTGCCAGCAGCTCAGACAGCGGGAATGAAAAACTGTTTTTT
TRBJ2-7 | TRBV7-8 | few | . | CASSSRIEQYF | TGTGCCAGCAGCTCCCGAATAGAGCAGTACTTC
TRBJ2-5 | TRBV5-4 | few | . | CASGEVGETQYF | TGTGCCAGCGGTGAGGTAGGAGAGACCCAGTACTTC
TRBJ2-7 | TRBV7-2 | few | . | CASSTQGYEQYF | TGTGCCAGCAGCACACAGGGTTACGAGCAGTACTTC
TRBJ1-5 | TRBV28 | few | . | CASSFRLGGPQHF | TGTGCCAGCAGTTTTCGGCTGGGGGGGCCCCAGCATTTT
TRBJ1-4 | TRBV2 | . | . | CASSEQREKLFF | TGTGCCAGCAGTGAACAGAGGGAAAAACTGTTTTTT
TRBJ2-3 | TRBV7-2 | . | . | CASSSPSGIFILTQYF | TGTGCCAGCAGCTCACCCTCCGGGATCTTCATCCTTACGCAGTATTTT
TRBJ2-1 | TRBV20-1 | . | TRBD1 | CSAQQGTSYNEQFF | TGCAGTGCGCAACAGGGGACAAGCTACAATGAGCAGTTCTTC
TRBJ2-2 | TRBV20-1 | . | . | CSARAPPRQNTGELFF | TGCAGTGCTAGAGCCCCCCCCCGGCAGAACACCGGGGAGCTGTTTTTT
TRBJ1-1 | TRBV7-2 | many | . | CASSPRAGMNTEAFF | TGTGCCAGCAGCCCCCGAGCGGGGATGAACACTGAAGCTTTCTTT